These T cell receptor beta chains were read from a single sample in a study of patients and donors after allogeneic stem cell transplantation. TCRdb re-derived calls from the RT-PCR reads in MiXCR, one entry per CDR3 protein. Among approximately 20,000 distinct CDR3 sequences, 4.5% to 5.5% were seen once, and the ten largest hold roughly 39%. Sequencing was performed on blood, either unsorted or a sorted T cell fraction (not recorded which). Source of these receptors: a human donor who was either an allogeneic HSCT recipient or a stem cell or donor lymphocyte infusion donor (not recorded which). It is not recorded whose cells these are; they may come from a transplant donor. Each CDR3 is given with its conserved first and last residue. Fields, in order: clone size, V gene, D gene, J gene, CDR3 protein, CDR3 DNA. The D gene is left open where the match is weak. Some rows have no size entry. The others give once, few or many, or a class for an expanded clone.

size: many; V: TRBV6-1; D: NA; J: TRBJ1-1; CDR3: CASSDINRNTEAFF; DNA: TGTGCCAGCAGTGACATCAACCGGAACACTGAAGCTTTCTTT
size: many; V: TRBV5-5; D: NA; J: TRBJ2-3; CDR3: CASSLAGFTDTQYF; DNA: TGTGCCAGCAGCTTGGCCGGTTTCACAGATACGCAGTATTTT
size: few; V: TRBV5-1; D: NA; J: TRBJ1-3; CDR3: CASSSGARSSGNTIYF; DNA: TGCGCCAGCAGCTCAGGGGCGAGGAGCTCTGGAAACACCATATATTTT
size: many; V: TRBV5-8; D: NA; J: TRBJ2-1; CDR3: CASSSDGSSYNEQFF; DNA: TGTGCCAGCAGCTCAGACGGAAGCTCCTACAATGAGCAGTTCTTC
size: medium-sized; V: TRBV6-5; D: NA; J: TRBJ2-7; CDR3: CASSSGLRGEQYF; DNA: TGTGCCAGCAGTTCAGGGTTGAGGGGCGAGCAGTACTTC
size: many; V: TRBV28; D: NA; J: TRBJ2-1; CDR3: CASSGGGADYNEQFF; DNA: TGTGCCAGCAGTGGGGGCGGGGCGGACTACAATGAGCAGTTCTTC
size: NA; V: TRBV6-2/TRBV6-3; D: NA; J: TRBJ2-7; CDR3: CASSYRSGSGEYF; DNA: TGTGCCAGCAGTTACCGCTCCGGGAGCGGCGAGTACTTC
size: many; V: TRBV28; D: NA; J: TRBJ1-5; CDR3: CASSLPNQPQHF; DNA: TGTGCCAGCAGTTTACCGAATCAGCCCCAGCATTTT
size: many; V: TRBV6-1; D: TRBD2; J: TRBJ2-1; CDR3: CASTNLLAGLGKQFF; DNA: TGTGCCAGCACTAACCTCTTAGCGGGCCTGGGGAAGCAGTTCTTC
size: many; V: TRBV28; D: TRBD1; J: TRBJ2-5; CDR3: CASSSQGALGYETQYF; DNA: TGTGCCAGCAGTTCACAGGGGGCCCTCGGTTACGAGACCCAGTACTTC